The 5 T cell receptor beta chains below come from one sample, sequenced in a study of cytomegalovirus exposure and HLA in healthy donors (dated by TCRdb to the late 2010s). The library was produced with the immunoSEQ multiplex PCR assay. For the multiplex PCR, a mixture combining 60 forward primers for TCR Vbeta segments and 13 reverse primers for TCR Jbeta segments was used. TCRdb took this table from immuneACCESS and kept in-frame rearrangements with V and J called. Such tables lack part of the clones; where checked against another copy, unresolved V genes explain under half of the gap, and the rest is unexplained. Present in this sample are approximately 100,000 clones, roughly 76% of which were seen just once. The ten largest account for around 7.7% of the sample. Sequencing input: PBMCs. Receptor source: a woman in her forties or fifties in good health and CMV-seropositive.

CDR3 bases: TGTGCCAGCGGATCCCCCAGCGGGGACACAGATACGCAGTATTTT. Amino acids: CASGSPSGDTDTQYF. V and J are TRBV7-9 and TRBJ2-3; 7 nucleotides match TRBD2. The V gene end was trimmed by 8 bases and the J gene end by 2 bases; junction bases not matched to a gene: 10. Germline V lookup: CDR1 SEHNR, CDR2 FQNEAQ (reference sequence). The CDR3 is 15 residues long.

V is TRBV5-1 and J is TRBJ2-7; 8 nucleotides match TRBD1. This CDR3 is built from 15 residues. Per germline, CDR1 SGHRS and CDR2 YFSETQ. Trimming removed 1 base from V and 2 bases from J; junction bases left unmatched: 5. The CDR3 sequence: CASSLFDRGTYEQYF. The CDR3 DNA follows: TGCGCCAGCAGCTTGTTTGACAGGGGAACCTACGAGCAGTACTTC.

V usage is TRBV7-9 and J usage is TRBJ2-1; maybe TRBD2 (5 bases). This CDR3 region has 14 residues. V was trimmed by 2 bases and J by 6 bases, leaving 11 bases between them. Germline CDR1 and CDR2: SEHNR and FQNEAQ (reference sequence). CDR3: CASSLLGVSNEQFF. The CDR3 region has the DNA TGTGCCAGCAGCTTACTCGGGGTGAGCAATGAGCAGTTCTTC.

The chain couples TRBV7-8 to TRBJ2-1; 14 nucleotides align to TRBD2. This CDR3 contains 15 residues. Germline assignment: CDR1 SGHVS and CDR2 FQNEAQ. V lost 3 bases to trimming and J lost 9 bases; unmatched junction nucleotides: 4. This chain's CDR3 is CASSLSGTSGGEQFF. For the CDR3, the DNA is TGTGCCAGCAGCTTGTCCGGGACTAGCGGGGGTGAGCAGTTCTTC.

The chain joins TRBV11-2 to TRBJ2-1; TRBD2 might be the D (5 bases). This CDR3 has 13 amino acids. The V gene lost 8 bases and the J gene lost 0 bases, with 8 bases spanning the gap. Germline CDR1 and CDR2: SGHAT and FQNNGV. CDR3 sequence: CASLAGSYNEQFF. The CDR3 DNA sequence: TGTGCCAGCCTAGCTGGCTCCTACAATGAGCAGTTCTTC.